The 10 T cell receptor beta chains listed next were all sequenced from one sample in a study of T cells expressing NK-cell markers. TCRdb reanalyzed the 5' RACE reads, giving one entry per CDR3 protein sequence and no DNA. The ten most abundant clones cover about 1.5% of a sample with roughly 450,000 distinct CDR3 sequences. The sample was blood T cells: a sorted CD56 or NKG2C T cell subset, CD4+ or CD8+ T cells, or bulk PBMC T cells (not recorded which). The receptor source for this set is a woman aged 45-65 years in good health.

The chain joins TRBV4-2 to TRBJ2-2; TCRdb designates TRBD2, a call that cannot be tested without DNA. The CDR3 sequence is 17 residues long. In germline, CDR1 is LGHNA, CDR2 YNFKEQ. This CDR3 reads CASSQDWLAGNTGELFF.

The CDR3 here is CASSPTWAANTEAFF. The rearrangement links TRBV2 to TRBJ1-1. The CDR3 length is 15 residues. Per the germline V gene, CDR1 is SNHLY and CDR2 is FYNNEI. Looking up the rest from reference TRBV2 and TRBJ1-1 gives the full variable domain: EPEVTQTPSHQVTQMGQEVILRCVPISNHLYFYWYRQILGQKVEFLVSFYNNEISEKSEIFDDQFSVERPDGSNFTLKIRSTKLEDSAMYFCASSPTWAANTEAFFGQGTRLTVV.

The chain carries TRBV20-1 and TRBJ2-1. The germline V gene has CDR1 DFQATT and CDR2 SNEGSKA (reference sequence). CDR3 length: 13 amino acids. The CDR3 is CSARASAAVEQFF.

V usage is TRBV29-1 and J usage is TRBJ2-1; absent DNA, TCRdb's TRBD2 call cannot be checked. This CDR3 is 14 amino acids long. Germline loops: CDR1 SQVTM, CDR2 ANQGSEA. The chain's CDR3 is CSVPVLAGVGEQFF.

The CDR3 region is CATSRDVRGEETQYF. This chain links TRBV15 with TRBJ2-5; the D call from TCRdb, TRBD1, cannot be confirmed without DNA. CDR1 and CDR2 from the germline V gene are LNHNV and YYDKDF (reference sequence). The CDR3 is 15 residues long. Based on the CDR3 plus reference TRBV15 and TRBJ2-5, the full variable domain is DAMVIQNPRYQVTQFGKPVTLSCSQTLNHNVMYWYQQKSSQAPKLLFHYYDKDFNNEADTPDNFQSRRPNTSFCFLDIRSPGLGDTAMYLCATSRDVRGEETQYFGPGTRLLVL.

This chain links TRBV20-1 with TRBJ2-5. Germline V gene sequence: CDR1 DFQATT, CDR2 SNEGSKA (reference sequence). The CDR3 extends over 13 amino acids. The CDR3 sequence is CSARVAIGETQYF.

The chain is built from TRBV10-3 and TRBJ2-1; TCRdb's assignment of TRBD1 cannot be checked, as there is no DNA. This CDR3 has 13 residues. Germline assignment: CDR1 ENHRY and CDR2 SYGVKD. This CDR3 is CAARGQGLDEQFF.

V and J are TRBV9 and TRBJ2-7; TCRdb's D call, TRBD1, is unchecked because there is no DNA. Germline assignment: CDR1 SGDLS and CDR2 YYNGEE. The CDR3 has 14 amino acids. The CDR3 loop is CASSGPGQRYEQYF. The whole variable domain, remainder taken from reference TRBV9 and TRBJ2-7, is DSGVTQTPKHLITATGQRVTLRCSPRSGDLSVYWYQQSLDQGLQFLIQYYNGEERAKGNILERFSAQQFPDLHSELNLSSLELGDSALYFCASSGPGQRYEQYFGPGTRLTVT.

The CDR3 sequence: CASSYEVGRGPQHF. J is TRBJ1-5 and V is TRBV6-5; TCRdb picks TRBD1, but there is no DNA to check that call. The CDR3 length is 14 residues. CDR1 and CDR2 from the germline V gene are MNHEY and SVGAGI.

This sequence joins TRBV3-1 and TRBJ2-6; absent DNA, TCRdb's TRBD2 call cannot be checked. The CDR3 consists of 17 residues. Germline-derived CDR1 and CDR2 are LGHDT and YNNKEL (reference sequence). This CDR3 is CASSQRSRGPGANVLTF.